This T cell receptor (beta chain) was obtained from a study of shared clonotypes between healthy human individuals. Germline V gene sequence: CDR1 MNHEY, CDR2 SVGAGI. The CDR3 extends over 15 amino acids. Trimming pared 1 base from V and 0 bases from J, leaving 7 bases between. In the source study's methods: With immunoSEQ giving junction-only sequences and no quality scores, filtering differed. The data were produced by immunoSEQ multiplex PCR, yet TCRdb's version contains in-frame clones alone and is incomplete. V and J calls plus clone size are reproduced from that table; the DNA served to infer D and trimming. Here the sample spans roughly 1.4 million clones, approximately 98.5% being singletons.

The source of this sequence is a man aged 25-45 years in good health. Material for sequencing was naive CD4+ T cells sorted from blood. Subset defined: CD45RA+ positively selected. The gene calls are TRBV6-5 and TRBJ2-1; D unclear. The CDR3 is CASSYFKSSYNEQFF. CDR3 DNA sequence: TGTGCCAGCAGTTACTTCAAGAGCTCCTACAATGAGCAGTTCTTC.